These 14 T cell receptor beta chains were all obtained from the same sample, sequenced in a study of blood T cell repertoires in COVID-19. Here immunoSEQ multiplex PCR was the method, and the copy in TCRdb shows in-frame clones only, minus some. The repertoire holds approximately 280,000 clones, with over 75% as singletons. Sequencing input: peripheral blood. The receptors originated from a man aged 18-30 years with active or convalescent COVID-19.

The chain joins TRBV19 to TRBJ1-2, with D tentatively TRBD1 (5 bases). The CDR3 totals 14 residues. Germline V lookup: CDR1 LNHDA, CDR2 SQIVND (reference sequence). V was trimmed by 4 bases and J by 1 base, leaving 10 bases between them. DNA of the CDR3: TGTGCCAGTAGTACGGGACTTAGTAACTATGGCTACACCTTC. Its translation is CASSTGLSNYGYTF. Full variable domain (outside the CDR3, taken from reference TRBV19 and TRBJ1-2): DGGITQSPKYLFRKEGQNVTLSCEQNLNHDAMYWYRQDPGQGLRLIYYSQIVNDFQKGDIAEGYSVSREKKESFPLTVTSAQKNPTAFYLCASSTGLSNYGYTFGSGTRLTVV.

The V gene is TRBV19, the J gene TRBJ1-1; D is undetermined. CDR1 and CDR2 from the germline V gene are LNHDA and SQIVND (reference sequence). This CDR3 comprises 14 residues. V was shortened by 3 bases and J by 7 bases, with 15 bases between the two germline ends. CDR3 residues: CASSISGRTVEAFF. The CDR3 coding sequence is TGTGCCAGTAGTATTAGCGGCCGGACCGTTGAAGCTTTCTTT.

The chain recombines TRBV4-1 with TRBJ2-5; 8 bases are shared with TRBD2. Germline V lookup: CDR1 MGHRA, CDR2 YSYEKL. Germline trimming cut 2 bases from V and 4 bases from J; bases unmatched to any gene: 3. The CDR3 spans 14 residues. CDR3: CASSQSGGGETQYF. In DNA form, the CDR3 reads TGCGCCAGCAGCCAAAGCGGGGGTGGAGAGACCCAGTACTTC.

The chain joins TRBV4-1 to TRBJ2-1, with a possible D match to TRBD2 (5 bases). The germline gives CDR1 MGHRA, CDR2 YSYEKL. V lost 0 bases to trimming and J lost 9 bases, with 12 bases between them. This CDR3 comprises 14 residues. CDR3 coding DNA: TGCGCCAGCAGCCAAGATTCGGGGATGGTTGAGCAGTTCTTC. Its translation is CASSQDSGMVEQFF.

This clone was seen a single time. The V and J genes are TRBV4-3 and TRBJ1-1; 8 bases map to TRBD1. J gave up 1 base and V 2 bases, and 12 bases lay outside the gene matches. Germline values: CDR1 LGHNA, CDR2 YSLEER. The CDR3 totals 18 residues. For the CDR3, the DNA is TGCGCCAGCAGCCAACTAACAGGGGGTAAGGTCCGGAACACTGAAGCTTTCTTT. The encoded protein is CASSQLTGGKVRNTEAFF.

The chain links TRBV4-3 to TRBJ1-3; D perhaps matches TRBD1 (5 bases). Germline CDR1 LGHNA, CDR2 YSLEER. Trimming pared 1 base from V and 0 bases from J, leaving 10 bases between. This CDR3 is 16 amino acids long. The CDR3 sequence is CASSQGGGISGNTIYF. The CDR3 DNA sequence: TGCGCCAGCAGCCAAGGTGGGGGGATCTCTGGAAACACCATATATTTT.

This chain connects TRBV11-3 to TRBJ1-1, with 8 positions matching TRBD1. Germline assignment: CDR1 SGHNT and CDR2 YENEEA. J lost 7 bases, V lost 4 bases, and 5 bases had no gene match. The CDR3 runs to 13 residues. As DNA, the CDR3 is TGTGCCAGCAGCTCACAGGGGGAGGGTGAAGCTTTCTTT. It encodes CASSSQGEGEAFF.

This clone was picked up a small number of times. A read error may be the cause here, since a much bigger clone is one base away. V is TRBV27 and J is TRBJ1-1; unclear D gene. Per germline, CDR1 MNHEY and CDR2 SMNVEV (reference sequence). The length of the CDR3 is 12 residues. V was trimmed by 4 bases and J by 1 base, leaving 4 bases between them. The CDR3 DNA reads TGTGCCAGCAGTTCAGGGAACACTGAAGCTTTCTTT. Protein sequence: CASSSGNTEAFF.

In its sample, this clone was seen once. The chain recombines TRBV25-1 with TRBJ2-3; 8 nucleotides line up with TRBD2. The CDR3 is 17 residues long. V was clipped by 3 bases and J by 4 bases; unmatched bases: 12. Looked up from germline, CDR1 is MGHDK and CDR2 is SYGVNS. CDR3 sequence: CASSEDLVGGAADTQYF. DNA of the CDR3: TGTGCCAGCAGTGAGGATTTAGTCGGGGGGGCGGCAGATACGCAGTATTTT.

The chain couples TRBV4-3 to TRBJ1-6; the D gene is possibly TRBD1 (5 bases). V was clipped by 2 bases and J by 4 bases, with 12 bases between them. The CDR3 consists of 16 residues. CDR1 is LGHNA, CDR2 YSLEER, per germline. CDR3 bases: TGCGCCAGCAGCCAAATGTGGGGGGATTATAATTCACCCCTCCACTTT. Amino acid sequence: CASSQMWGDYNSPLHF.

This clone showed up just once. The chain employs TRBV14 and TRBJ2-3; D might be TRBD2 (5 bases). This CDR3 has 16 residues. V gave up 0 bases and J gave up 2 bases, with 12 bases separating them. Germline loops: CDR1 SGHDN, CDR2 FVKESK. For the CDR3, the DNA is TGTGCCAGCAGCCAAGAGCCTAGCTCGTTCACAGATACGCAGTATTTT. It is translated as CASSQEPSSFTDTQYF.

This clone was detected only a few times. The chain carries TRBV27 and TRBJ1-4; TRBD1 is a possible D gene (5 bases). Trimming left V 6 bases short and J 2 bases short, with 13 bases between. Per the germline V gene, CDR1 is MNHEY and CDR2 is SMNVEV (reference sequence). The CDR3 loop spans 15 amino acids. This CDR3 is CASSLMGGTNEKLFF. In nucleotides, the CDR3 is TGTGCCAGCAGCCTCATGGGGGGGACTAATGAAAAACTGTTTTTT.

This chain joins TRBV13 and TRBJ2-3, with 14 positions matching TRBD2. J lost 6 bases, V lost 5 bases, and 10 bases had no gene match. Per germline, CDR1 PRHDT and CDR2 FYEKMQ (reference sequence). The CDR3 spans 17 residues. The CDR3 protein is CASSPGLAGEVADTQYF. The CDR3 region has the DNA TGTGCCAGCAGCCCGGGACTAGCGGGGGAGGTGGCTGATACGCAGTATTTT.

The rearrangement joins TRBV7-9 to TRBJ2-7; 7 bases map to TRBD1. Germline CDR1 reads SEHNR; CDR2 reads FQNEAQ (reference sequence). V was pared by 5 bases and J by 6 bases, with 4 bases of the junction left unmatched. The CDR3 runs 12 residues. DNA of the CDR3: TGTGCCAGCAGCAGAGGGGGCGGCGAGCAGTACTTC. Translation gives CASSRGGGEQYF.